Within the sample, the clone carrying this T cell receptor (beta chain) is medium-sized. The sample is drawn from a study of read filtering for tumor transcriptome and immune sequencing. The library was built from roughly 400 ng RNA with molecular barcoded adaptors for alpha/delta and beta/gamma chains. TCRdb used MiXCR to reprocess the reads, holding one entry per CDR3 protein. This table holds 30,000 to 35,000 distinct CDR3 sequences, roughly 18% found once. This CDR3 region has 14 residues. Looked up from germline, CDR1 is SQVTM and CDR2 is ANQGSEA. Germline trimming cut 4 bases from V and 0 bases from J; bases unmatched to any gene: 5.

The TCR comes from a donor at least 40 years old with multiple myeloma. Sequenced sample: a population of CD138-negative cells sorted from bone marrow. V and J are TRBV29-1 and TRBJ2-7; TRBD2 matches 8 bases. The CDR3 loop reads CSVVISGVSYEQYF. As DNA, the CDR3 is TGCAGCGTTGTGATTAGCGGGGTCTCCTACGAGCAGTACTTC.